This T cell receptor (beta chain) is from a study of graft-versus-host responses after intestinal transplantation. In germline, CDR1 is MDHEN, CDR2 SYDVKM. Trimming took 5 bases from V and 3 from J, leaving 16 bases between them. CDR3 length equals 15 residues. Profiled with immunoSEQ multiplex PCR; TCRdb holds only in-frame clones, not every one. This sample has 75,000 to 95,000 clones, with 75% to 95% found just once. On this clone: Its antigen is currently unknown.

This clonotype was obtained from a human donor who was the organ donor for an intestinal transplant. The sample here was unstimulated CD4+ T cells sorted from spleen or lymph node cells, taken before transplant. This chain joins TRBV28 and TRBJ1-2; D ambiguous. The CDR3 region has the DNA TGTGCCAGCAGTCCTGCAGGTCTCGGGGACTATGGCTACACCTTC. Protein sequence: CASSPAGLGDYGYTF.